Reported below is one T cell receptor (beta chain). The antigen it recognizes is unknown. No base-level quality is on record; no much larger clone is a single base apart. The data were obtained in a study of cytomegalovirus exposure and HLA in healthy donors (dated by TCRdb to about 2017). For the study in its entirety: In an earlier analysis of approximately 500 of the donors, 250 to 350 Gb of sequence data and 100 million or so unique TCR beta sequences from 150 million to 200 million T cells were reported. High-throughput TCR immunosequencing, statistical association of individual TCRs with disease status, and machine learning were combined to predict cytomegalovirus infection status. The study aimed to test whether signatures of past pathogen exposure could be identified by cataloging public T cell receptors. An early release covering roughly 600 HLA-typed donors comprised 300 to 350 gigabases of sequencing data and around 80 million unique TCR sequences. An earlier analysis of about 620 of the donors applied high-throughput TCR beta sequencing to assess whether each TCR beta V gene segment acted as functional or pseudogenic. HLA typing included class I and class II loci at four-digit resolution. Roughly 5 DR-DQ haplotypes were handled as single units for association and clustering, since linkage in the cohort was strong. Among the roughly 430 genotyped donors, 75% to 90% belonged to the genetic ancestry cluster associated with self-reported Caucasian donors. The later analysis used no new phenotypic data to find candidate immune exposures, relying instead on TCR beta sequences and their occurrence across donors. A later genetic analysis took genome-wide SNP genotypes for about 60% of the roughly 670 donors and used that subset as a discovery cohort. A later analysis re-analyzed previously published TCR beta repertoires from approximately 670 donors and added high-resolution HLA genotyping to study TCR occurrence patterns. Among 398 genotyped donors of the cohort, an average of roughly 240,000 unique TCR beta nucleotide sequences were sequenced per donor, roughly 20% of them non-productive. A separate validation cohort of more than 100 different subjects was used in addition to the roughly 620-subject first cohort. Typing coverage differed by locus: A, B, C, DRB1 and DQB1 were typed in roughly 629-640 donors, DQA1 in 500 to 550, DPA1 in approximately 610, and DPB1 in about 450. The study used immunosequencing to profile the T cell repertoires of several hundred subjects and linked those repertoires to cytomegalovirus serostatus. Donor age, sex, ethnicity and CMV serostatus were compiled alongside the repertoire data. All discovery cohort repertoires had been generated using a single sequencing platform.

Receptors were amplified or captured by the immunoSEQ multiplex PCR assay. The multiplex PCR relied on a mix of 60 forward primers for TCR Vbeta segments and 13 reverse primers for TCR Jbeta segments. Amplification of the CDR3 region of rearranged TCR beta genes was performed with a multiplex PCR assay on genomic DNA. On the Illumina HiSeq System, the amplified TCR beta libraries were sequenced as 87-base-pair reads. Regarding the original processing steps: Across the 700 or so repertoires, a later analysis counted 80 million or so unique TCR beta chains, around 11 million of which were shared by at least two donors. Raw reads were error-corrected and collapsed into unique sequences by a nearest-neighbor algorithm in which closely related sequences were merged to remove PCR and sequencing errors. Alignment of CDR3 sequences to IMGT reference sequences was used to assign V, D and J gene segments. For a sequence to be retained, a match of at least six nucleotides was required to both a V gene segment and a J gene segment. A rearrangement was called productive if the CDR3 had no stop codons and remained in frame with V and J, and every other rearrangement was called non-productive. CDR3 was defined by IMGT convention, running from the second conserved V-encoded cysteine to the conserved J-encoded phenylalanine. In an earlier analysis of around 600 of the donors, sequences lacking an unambiguous match to a single V gene segment were excluded. In an earlier analysis of 587 of the donors, V segments were called functional above 56.7% productive rearrangements and were called segregating when the between-donor standard deviation exceeded 5%. A statistical classification framework was developed to diagnose cytomegalovirus status using the catalog of TCR beta chain sequences. A later analysis assigned V and J genes by comparing TCR nucleotide sequences with IMGT/GENE-DB human TR gene sequences. A later analysis assigned CDR3 sequences and most-parsimonious VDJ recombination scenarios with the TCRdist pipeline. In a later analysis, each TCR beta chain was defined by its CDR3 amino acid sequence together with its V-gene family, and reads lacking a unique V-gene family were excluded. A later analysis removed 450 to 600 highly shared, low-generation-probability nucleotide sequences to deal with suspected cross-contamination and a sequencing artifact. In a later analysis, a clonal expansion index for each public chain was calculated from normalized within-repertoire ranks of inferred template counts. A later analysis computed generation probabilities with a VDJ recombination model fitted to out-of-frame rearrangements, and checked the results against IGoR. In a later analysis, hypergeometric tests were used to score TCR-TCR, TCR-HLA and TCR-CMV co-occurrence, with a repertoire-size bias correction applied to TCR pairs. In a later analysis, false discovery rates were estimated by permuting HLA or CMV assignments 20 times. A later analysis grouped co-occurring TCRs with DBSCAN, adding TCRdist sequence similarity when clustering within HLA-allele-positive subsets. Repertoires with fewer than 30,000 or more than 120,000 public chains were left out of co-occurrence clustering, as were about 5 repertoires with anomalous nucleotide sharing. This immuneACCESS table, as held by TCRdb, lists in-frame sequences with V and J called but not all clones. Of the missing ones, under half trace to an unresolved V gene in checked studies; the others have no known cause. V and J calls and clone size are given by that table; D and trimming were obtained from the DNA. Present in this sample are 200,000 or so clones, around 83% of which were seen just once. The top ten clonotypes cover about 1.4% of the sample.

Findings and caveats that apply to the study as a whole: Assigning TCR associations to individual alleles was difficult when HLA alleles, especially DR and DQ, strongly co-occurred. While some public TCRs were present in many individuals, most TCR sequences turned up only very rarely across donors. A further reported finding was that TCR beta sequences accurately predicted the HLA-A and HLA-B alleles for most subjects in the first cohort. Immune exposure information for the cohort was limited to CMV serostatus. In a later analysis, TCR association rates were found to vary across HLA loci, with the most associated TCRs seen for DRB1 alleles and the fewest for HLA-C alleles. In vitro tests confirmed that a few of the cytomegalovirus-associated TCR beta chains recognize cytomegalovirus antigens. In this cohort, only TCR beta chains were sequenced, and detectable features were limited by the absence of alpha or paired-chain data. According to a later genetic analysis, donors in an Asian-associated ancestry cluster had fewer N-insertions in productive TCRs than the roughly 670-donor mean. An earlier analysis of 587 of the donors showed that most TCR beta V segments appeared in productive rearrangements either about 87% or about 30% of the time, which broadly matched IMGT annotations. At a false discovery rate of 0.05, a later analysis linked 15,000 to 20,000 TCR beta sequences to specific HLA alleles. The study listed 150 to 200 TCR beta chains as associated with cytomegalovirus. The sequencing pipeline was judged likely to have produced a cluster of highly shared sequence variants as a technical artifact. A later analysis reported that several top co-occurrence clusters appeared linked to parvovirus B19, influenza, CMV and Epstein-Barr virus. The earlier analysis of approximately 590 of the donors excluded some 15 rarely observed V segments, including chromosome 9 orphons, because counts were too low. Presence/absence analyses assumed roughly uniform sequencing depth across donors, an assumption that may not hold. Most CMV-associated TCR beta chains appeared to be HLA-restricted in a later analysis, and the HLA associations seemed to be driven largely by CMV exposure. Correlated functional status among segregating V segments might reflect linkage disequilibrium, but an unknown experimental factor could not be ruled out. Because HLA typing was missing for some donors at each locus, association tests included only the typed subset. A later genetic analysis associated a missense DCLRE1C variant with V-gene and J-gene trimming of TCR beta chains, and an independent cohort replicated the association. The classifier was reported to diagnose cytomegalovirus status with high specificity and sensitivity in both the original and validation cohorts. In a later analysis, HLA-associated TCR beta chains were found to be more clonally expanded and to have lower generation probabilities than equally common non-associated chains. The authors suggested that the approach could potentially be extended to other disease states and immunological phenotypes.

The cohort comprised approximately 700 healthy bone marrow donors. Cohort members were all nominally healthy when sampled, although unrecorded immune exposures were likely present. The donor tested CMV seronegative, placing the donor among the 350 to 400 seronegative members of the cohort. Each donor provided a peripheral blood sample, and peripheral blood mononuclear cells were used for TCR beta sequencing. Genomic DNA extraction from the blood cell samples was performed with the Qiagen DNeasy Blood Extraction Kit. The specimen was PBMCs. The receptor was derived from a girl aged 10-17 years in good health and CMV-seronegative.

This receptor has the CDR3 CASSEYPANYNQPQHF. In nucleotides, the sequence is TGTGCCAGCAGTGAATATCCGGCCAACTACAATCAGCCCCAGCATTTT. This sequence uses TRBV25-1 and TRBJ1-5, with the D gene not confidently named. Trimming takes 0 bases from V and 3 bases from J, and the germline ends sit 12 bases apart. The germline V gene sets CDR1 to MGHDK and CDR2 to SYGVNS. Including the terminal cysteine and phenylalanine, the CDR3 comprises 16 residues. Only the CDR3 region is kept as DNA, spanning 48 bases read in frame from base 1.